The subject of this entry is one T cell receptor beta chain. Libraries were prepared by immunoSEQ multiplex PCR; TCRdb keeps only in-frame clonotypes and omits some of them. In the table there are tens of thousands of clones, approximately 92% of which are singletons. Deletions cut 0 bases from V and 2 bases from J, with 5 bases between. CDR3 length equals 13 residues. Germline CDR1 is SGHAT and CDR2 is FQNNGV. This entry belongs to a study of T cell changes during pregnancy in multiple sclerosis. J is TRBJ2-7 and V is TRBV11-2; D is ambiguous. The TCR sequence derives from a female donor with multiple sclerosis, enrolled in a pregnancy study. The sample was peripheral blood, taken after pregnancy. The CDR3 loop reads CASSLEQPYEQYF. CDR3 nucleotide sequence: TGTGCCAGCAGCTTAGAACAGCCCTACGAGCAGTACTTC. Full variable domain (remainder filled in from reference TRBV11-2 and TRBJ2-7): EAGVAQSPRYKIIEKRQSVAFWCNPISGHATLYWYQQILGQGPKLLIQFQNNGVVDDSQLPKDRFSAERLKGVDSTLKIQPAKLEDSAVYLCASSLEQPYEQYFGPGTRLTVT.